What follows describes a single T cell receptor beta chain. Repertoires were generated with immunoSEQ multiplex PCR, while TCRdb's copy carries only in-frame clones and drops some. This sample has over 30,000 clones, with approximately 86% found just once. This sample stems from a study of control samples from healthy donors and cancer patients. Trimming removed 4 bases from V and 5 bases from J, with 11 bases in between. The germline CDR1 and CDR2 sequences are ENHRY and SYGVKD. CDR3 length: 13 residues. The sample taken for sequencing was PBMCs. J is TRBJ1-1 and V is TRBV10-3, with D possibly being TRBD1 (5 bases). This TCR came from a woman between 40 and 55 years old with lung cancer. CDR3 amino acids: CAISGGGSTEAFF. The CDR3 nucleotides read TGTGCCATCAGTGGGGGGGGATCGACTGAAGCTTTCTTT.